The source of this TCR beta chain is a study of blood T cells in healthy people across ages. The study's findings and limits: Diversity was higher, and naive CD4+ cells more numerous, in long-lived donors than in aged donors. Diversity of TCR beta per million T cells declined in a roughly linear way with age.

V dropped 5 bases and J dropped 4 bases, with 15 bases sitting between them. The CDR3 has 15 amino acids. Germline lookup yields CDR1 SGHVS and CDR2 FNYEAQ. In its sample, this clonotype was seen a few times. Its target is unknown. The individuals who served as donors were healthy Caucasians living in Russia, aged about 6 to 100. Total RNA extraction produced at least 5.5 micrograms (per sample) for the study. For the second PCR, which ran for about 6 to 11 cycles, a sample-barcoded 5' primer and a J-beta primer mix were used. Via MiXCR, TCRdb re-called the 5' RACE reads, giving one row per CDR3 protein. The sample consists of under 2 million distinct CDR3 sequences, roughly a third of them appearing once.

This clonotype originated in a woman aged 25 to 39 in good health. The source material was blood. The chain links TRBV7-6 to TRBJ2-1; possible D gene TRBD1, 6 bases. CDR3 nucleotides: TGTGCCAGCAGCCGTTCCACAGGGACATACAATGAGCAGTTCTTC. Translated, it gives CASSRSTGTYNEQFF.